Reported below is one TCR beta chain. Its specificity is not known. Only in-frame clones appear in the TCRdb table, and some are missing; sequencing was by immunoSEQ multiplex PCR. Among 99,000 or so clones listed, over 80% were seen once. Germline CDR1 reads SGHKS; CDR2 reads YYEKEE (reference sequence). The CDR3 totals 13 residues. The V and J ends lost 4 bases and 2 bases respectively, with 10 bases between them. This specimen comes from a study of T cell responses to AZD1222 COVID-19 vaccine. Overall study findings and caveats: There were mostly white British donors and more females than males, and clonal diversity was possibly underestimated.

This chain links TRBV5-5 with TRBJ2-7; D may be TRBD2 (6 bases). Sequencing was performed on peripheral blood, taken on day 0 of AZD1222 vaccination. The source is an adult in good health. CDR3 nucleotide sequence: TGTGCCAGCAGCCAAGCGGGCGCCTACGAGCAGTACTTC. Its translation is CASSQAGAYEQYF.